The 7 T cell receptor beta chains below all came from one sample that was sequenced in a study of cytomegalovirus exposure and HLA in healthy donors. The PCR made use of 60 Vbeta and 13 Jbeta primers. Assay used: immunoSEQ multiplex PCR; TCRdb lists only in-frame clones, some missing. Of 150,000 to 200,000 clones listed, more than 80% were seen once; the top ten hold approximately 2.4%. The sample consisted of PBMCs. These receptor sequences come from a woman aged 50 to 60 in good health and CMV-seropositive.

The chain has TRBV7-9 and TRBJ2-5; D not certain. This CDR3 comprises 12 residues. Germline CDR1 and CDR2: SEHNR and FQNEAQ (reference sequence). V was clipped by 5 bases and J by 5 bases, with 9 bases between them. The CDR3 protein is CASSPSGETQYF. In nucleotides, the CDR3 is TGTGCCAGCAGCCCCTCCGGGGAGACCCAGTACTTC.

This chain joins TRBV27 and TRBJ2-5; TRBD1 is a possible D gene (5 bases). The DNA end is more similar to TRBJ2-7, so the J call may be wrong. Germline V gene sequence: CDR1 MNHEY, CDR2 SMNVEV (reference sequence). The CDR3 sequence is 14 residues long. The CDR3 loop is CASSLSGAFYEQYF. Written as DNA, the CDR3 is TGTGCCAGCAGTTTGAGTGGGGCTTTCTACGAGCAGTACTTC.

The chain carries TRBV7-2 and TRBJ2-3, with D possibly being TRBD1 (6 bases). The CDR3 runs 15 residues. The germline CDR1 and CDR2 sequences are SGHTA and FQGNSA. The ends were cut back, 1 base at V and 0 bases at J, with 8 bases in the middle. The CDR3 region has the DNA TGTGCCAGCAGCTTAGTAGGACAGAGCACAGATACGCAGTATTTT. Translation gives CASSLVGQSTDTQYF.

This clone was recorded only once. The CDR3 is CASSLRLAGVTDTQYF. The CDR3 DNA sequence: TGTGCCAGCAGCCTCCGACTAGCGGGGGTCACAGATACGCAGTATTTT. The chain combines TRBV5-6 with TRBJ2-3; TRBD2 matches at 12 bases. This CDR3 has 16 amino acids. V gave up 4 bases and J gave up 2 bases; unmatched junction bases: 5. Germline assignment: CDR1 SGHDT and CDR2 YYEEEE. The full variable domain, with the rest looked up from reference TRBV5-6 and TRBJ2-3, is DAGVTQSPTHLIKTRGQQVTLRCSPKSGHDTVSWYQQALGQGPQFIFQYYEEEERQRGNFPDRFSGHQFPNYSSELNVNALLLGDSALYLCASSLRLAGVTDTQYFGPGTRLTVL.

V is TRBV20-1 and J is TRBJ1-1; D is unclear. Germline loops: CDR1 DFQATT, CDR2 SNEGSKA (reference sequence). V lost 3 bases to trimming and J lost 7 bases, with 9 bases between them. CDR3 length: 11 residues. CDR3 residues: CSASPGVEAFF. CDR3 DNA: TGCAGTGCTAGTCCCGGGGTTGAAGCTTTCTTT.

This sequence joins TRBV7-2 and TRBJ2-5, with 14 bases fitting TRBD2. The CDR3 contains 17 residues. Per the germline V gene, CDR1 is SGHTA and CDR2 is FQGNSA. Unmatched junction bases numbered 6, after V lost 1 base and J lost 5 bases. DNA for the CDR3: TGTGCCAGCAGCTTAGACCGACTAGCGGGGGGGCGGGAGACCCAGTACTTC. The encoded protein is CASSLDRLAGGRETQYF.

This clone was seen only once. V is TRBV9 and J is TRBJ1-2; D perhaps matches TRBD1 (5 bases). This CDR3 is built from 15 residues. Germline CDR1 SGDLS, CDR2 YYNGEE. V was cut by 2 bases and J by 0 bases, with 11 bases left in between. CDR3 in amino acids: CASSVQGISNYGYTF. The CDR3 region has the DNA TGTGCCAGCAGCGTCCAGGGAATTTCTAACTATGGCTACACCTTC.